Listed below are T cell receptor beta chains from one sample, sequenced in a study of CXCR3-negative and CXCR3-positive naive CD8 T cells. TCRdb re-analyzed the 5' RACE reads; it lists each CDR3 protein once, without DNA. Its listing shows about 80,000 distinct CDR3 sequences. Sequencing was performed on naive CXCR3- CD8+ T cells from blood. These receptors all stem from a human donor in good health. Some clones in this sample may be carry-over from other donors' samples. CDR3s include the opening cysteine and the closing phenylalanine or tryptophan. Each record gives: J gene, V gene, CDR3 protein.

j_gene: TRBJ1-1
v_gene: TRBV2
CDR3aa: CASWGQDRTEAFF

j_gene: TRBJ2-7
v_gene: TRBV18
CDR3aa: CASSQTGDNSYEQYF

j_gene: TRBJ2-7
v_gene: TRBV5-1
CDR3aa: CASSPRTKPGQGPYEQYF

j_gene: TRBJ2-7
v_gene: TRBV11-1
CDR3aa: CASSPSGDPYEQYF

j_gene: TRBJ2-7
v_gene: TRBV14
CDR3aa: CASSPAPSREQYF

j_gene: TRBJ2-1
v_gene: TRBV2
CDR3aa: CASTGAGSGNYNEQFF

j_gene: TRBJ2-7
v_gene: TRBV7-6
CDR3aa: CASSLGTGSSYEQYF

j_gene: TRBJ1-2
v_gene: TRBV5-1
CDR3aa: CASSLGVIDGYTF

j_gene: TRBJ2-7
v_gene: TRBV28
CDR3aa: CASRLRGVIEQYF

j_gene: TRBJ2-7
v_gene: TRBV28
CDR3aa: CASSFLGRGEQYF